These 21 T cell receptor beta chains were all obtained from the same sample, sequenced in a study of OX40 agonist ivuxolimab in advanced cancers. Libraries were prepared through the immunoSEQ multiplex PCR assay. The source is immuneACCESS, and TCRdb retained only in-frame sequences with V and J called. Part of the clones is not carried over; for the studies checked, unresolved V genes explain less than half of this, and the remainder is unexplained. This sample is represented by about 60,000 clones; roughly nine tenths of them were singletons. The top ten clonotypes cover approximately 4% of the sample. Material: CD4+ or CD8+ T cells sorted from blood, obtained in a trial of the OX40 agonist ivuxolimab. The receptors originated from an adult with an advanced solid tumor such as melanoma, head and neck, liver or kidney cancer.

This clone has just one count. This chain links TRBV4-2 with TRBJ1-1, with D perhaps TRBD1 (6 bases). Germline assignment: CDR1 LGHNA and CDR2 YNFKEQ. The CDR3 is 14 residues long. Trimming removed 4 bases from V and 1 base from J, with 10 bases in between. CDR3 region: CASSRGAGNTEAFF. CDR3 coding DNA: TGTGCCAGCAGCCGGGGGGCTGGGAACACTGAAGCTTTCTTT.

The chain has TRBV30 and TRBJ2-2; D may be TRBD2 (5 bases). The length of the CDR3 is 14 residues. Germline CDR1 and CDR2: GTSNPN and SVGIG (reference sequence). The V gene lost 4 bases and the J gene lost 5 bases, with 14 bases spanning the gap. For the CDR3, the DNA is TGTGCCTGGACTGCCCTCGGGAAAACCGGGGAGCTGTTTTTT. Its translation is CAWTALGKTGELFF.

In this sample, this clone turned up a few times. The J gene is TRBJ1-3, the V gene TRBV5-5, with D perhaps TRBD1 (5 bases). Germline assignment: CDR1 SGHKS and CDR2 YYEKEE (reference sequence). Trimming shortened V by 0 bases and J by 0 bases, and 13 bases separated the two germline ends. This CDR3 has 17 amino acids. CDR3 sequence reads: CASSLAEGTLSGNTIYF. The CDR3 bases are TGTGCCAGCAGCTTGGCCGAAGGGACCCTCTCTGGAAACACCATATATTTT.

This chain links TRBV19 with TRBJ2-5; D ambiguous. This CDR3 comprises 17 residues. Germline CDR1 LNHDA, CDR2 SQIVND (reference sequence). V lost 3 bases and J 1 base, leaving 18 bases between the germline ends. The CDR3 DNA is TGTGCCAGTAGTATCTCCCCGCCGTCCACCATCCAAGAGACCCAGTACTTC. Its translation is CASSISPPSTIQETQYF. The full variable domain, rest sourced from reference TRBV19 and TRBJ2-5, is DGGITQSPKYLFRKEGQNVTLSCEQNLNHDAMYWYRQDPGQGLRLIYYSQIVNDFQKGDIAEGYSVSREKKESFPLTVTSAQKNPTAFYLCASSISPPSTIQETQYFGPGTRLLVL.

The rearrangement joins TRBV11-2 to TRBJ2-5; 9 bases align to TRBD2. J gave up 5 bases and V 1 base, and 8 bases lay outside the gene matches. The CDR3 runs to 16 residues. Germline V gene sequence: CDR1 SGHAT, CDR2 FQNNGV. CDR3 bases: TGTGCCAGCAGCTTAGGCGGGACTAGCACCGTCGAGACCCAGTACTTC. It yields the protein CASSLGGTSTVETQYF.

The rearrangement uses TRBV7-2 and TRBJ1-2, with TRBD1 identical over 10 bases. Germline assignment: CDR1 SGHTA and CDR2 FQGNSA. The CDR3 extends over 15 amino acids. Losses at the gene ends were 7 bases for V and 5 bases for J; bases not matched to a gene: 10. In nucleotides, the CDR3 is TGTGCCAGCAATCTTGGACAGGGGGTGGTTTATGGCTACACCTTC. Translation: CASNLGQGVVYGYTF.

This clone was seen a few times. The rearrangement joins TRBV6-5 to TRBJ1-1; 7 nucleotides align to TRBD1. The CDR3 spans 12 residues. The V and J ends lost 5 bases and 11 bases, in that order; junction bases with no gene match: 8. Per germline, CDR1 MNHEY and CDR2 SVGAGI. The CDR3 loop reads CASSRTGAVAFF. The CDR3 region has the DNA TGTGCCAGCAGTAGAACAGGGGCGGTCGCTTTCTTT.

CDR3 nucleotides: TGTGCCAGTGGGGGGGGGCTCGGCACAGATACGCAGTATTTT. This codes for CASGGGLGTDTQYF. The chain joins TRBV19 to TRBJ2-3; D may be TRBD2 (7 bases). V dropped 8 bases and J dropped 1 base, with 13 bases sitting between them. In germline, CDR1 is LNHDA, CDR2 SQIVND (reference sequence). The CDR3 runs to 14 residues.

This chain uses TRBV4-2 with TRBJ1-5; 7 bases match TRBD1. In germline, CDR1 is LGHNA, CDR2 YNFKEQ. V shed 4 bases and J 2 bases; nucleotides not matched to a gene: 2. This CDR3 spans 14 amino acids. Written as DNA, the CDR3 is TGTGCCAGCAGCCCCGGGACAGGCAATCAGCCCCAGCATTTT. Encoded protein: CASSPGTGNQPQHF.

This clone was detected only once. V and J are TRBV6-5 and TRBJ2-3; D uncertain. Trimming cost V 2 bases and J 3 bases, with 15 bases left between them. The CDR3 runs to 16 residues. Germline CDR1 reads MNHEY; CDR2 reads SVGAGI. The CDR3 DNA reads TGTGCCAGCAGTTACCAGTTCAGTAAATCAACAGATACGCAGTATTTT. Protein: CASSYQFSKSTDTQYF.

V is TRBV27 and J is TRBJ2-2; D gene unclear. Trimming shortened V by 1 base and J by 4 bases, and 7 bases separated the two germline ends. The CDR3 consists of 14 residues. Germline V lookup: CDR1 MNHEY, CDR2 SMNVEV (reference sequence). The CDR3 loop is CASSLYQTTGELFF. The DNA of the CDR3 is TGTGCCAGCAGTTTATACCAGACCACCGGGGAGCTGTTTTTT.

The rearrangement uses TRBV9 and TRBJ1-3, with D unresolved. Germline V gene sequence: CDR1 SGDLS, CDR2 YYNGEE. This CDR3 has 16 amino acids. V lost 4 bases to trimming and J lost 0 bases, with 14 bases between them. The CDR3 DNA is TGTGCCAGCAGCTTCCGACCGGAACCCTCTGGAAACACCATATATTTT. Translating it yields CASSFRPEPSGNTIYF.

The chain uses TRBV7-6 and TRBJ2-2; 8 nucleotides line up with TRBD2. This CDR3 has 16 residues. Trimming took 1 base from V and 6 from J; bases not matched to a gene: 7. Germline loops: CDR1 SGHVS, CDR2 FNYEAQ. The CDR3 region has the DNA TGTGCCAGCAGCTTAGATACCCGGGGGGGCCCCGGGGAGCTGTTTTTT. This sequence encodes CASSLDTRGGPGELFF. Filled out from reference TRBV7-6 and TRBJ2-2, the complete variable domain reads GAGVSQSPRYKVTKRGQDVALRCDPISGHVSLYWYRQALGQGPEFLTYFNYEAQQDKSGLPNDRFSAERPEGSISTLTIQRTEQRDSAMYRCASSLDTRGGPGELFFGEGSRLTVL.

CDR3 in DNA: TGCGCCAGCAGCCAAGACCCAGGGGTGAACACTGAAGCTTTCTTT. Its protein product is CASSQDPGVNTEAFF. The chain uses TRBV4-3 and TRBJ1-1; TRBD1 is a possible D gene (6 bases). V lost 0 bases and J lost 0, with 8 bases in between. CDR1 and CDR2 from the germline V gene are LGHNA and YSLEER. This CDR3 is built from 15 residues.

The chain uses TRBV7-8 and TRBJ1-5; 7 bases align to TRBD1. V lost 7 bases to trimming and J lost 1 base; unmatched junction nucleotides: 4. CDR1 and CDR2 from the germline V gene are SGHVS and FQNEAQ. This CDR3 is built from 14 residues. The CDR3 loop is CASKRQGSNQPQHF. In DNA, the CDR3 is TGTGCCAGCAAGAGACAGGGAAGCAATCAGCCCCAGCATTTT. Drawing the rest from reference TRBV7-8 and TRBJ1-5, the complete variable domain is GAGVSQSPRYKVAKRGQDVALRCDPISGHVSLFWYQQALGQGPEFLTYFQNEAQLDKSGLPSDRFFAERPEGSVSTLKIQRTQQEDSAVYLCASKRQGSNQPQHFGDGTRLSIL.

This chain joins TRBV4-1 and TRBJ1-4; a possible D gene is TRBD1 (6 bases). V lost 1 base and J 4 bases, leaving 13 bases between the germline ends. Germline V CDR1 and CDR2: MGHRA, YSYEKL. The CDR3 covers 16 residues. The CDR3 nucleotides are TGCGCCAGCAGCCAAGGGGGGGCCGGTGGTAATGAAAAACTGTTTTTT. Amino acids: CASSQGGAGGNEKLFF.

The chain is built from TRBV18 and TRBJ1-1; D perhaps matches TRBD1 (5 bases). V gave up 3 bases and J gave up 7 bases, with 12 bases separating them. Germline V lookup: CDR1 KGHSH, CDR2 LQKENI. The CDR3 covers 13 residues. This CDR3 is CASSPPSRGEAFF. CDR3 bases: TGTGCCAGCTCACCCCCCTCGAGGGGTGAAGCTTTCTTT.

This clone was picked up one time. V and J are TRBV30 and TRBJ1-5, with TRBD1 matching over 10 bases. CDR1 and CDR2 (germline): GTSNPN, SVGIG (reference sequence). The CDR3 length is 16 residues. Unmatched junction bases numbered 6, after V lost 2 bases and J lost 2 bases. CDR3 protein: CAWSPGQGTGNQPQHF. CDR3 DNA sequence: TGTGCCTGGAGTCCGGGACAGGGGACTGGCAATCAGCCCCAGCATTTT.

V and J are TRBV30 and TRBJ1-6; D is unresolved. Germline assignment: CDR1 GTSNPN and CDR2 SVGIG (reference sequence). The length of the CDR3 is 14 residues. Trimming cost V 2 bases and J 9 bases, with 14 bases left between them. CDR3 sequence reads: CAWSSDGRGSPLHF. CDR3 nucleotides: TGTGCCTGGAGTTCGGACGGGAGAGGTTCACCCCTCCACTTT. Full variable domain (outside the CDR3, taken from reference TRBV30 and TRBJ1-6): SQTIHQWPATLVQPVGSPLSLECTVEGTSNPNLYWYRQAAGRGLQLLFYSVGIGQISSEVPQNLSASRPQDRQFILSSKKLLLSDSGFYLCAWSSDGRGSPLHFGNGTRLTVT.

The chain employs TRBV9 and TRBJ2-3, with 8 nucleotides matching TRBD2. The CDR3 has 16 residues. The junction had 11 bases not matched to a gene; V was cut back by 4 bases and J by 4 bases. The germline V gene encodes CDR1 SGDLS and CDR2 YYNGEE. CDR3 loop: CASSPFGAGVADTQYF. In DNA, the CDR3 is TGTGCCAGCAGCCCGTTCGGAGCGGGGGTTGCAGATACGCAGTATTTT.

The rearrangement uses TRBV5-1 and TRBJ2-7; tentatively, D is TRBD2 (6 bases). CDR3 length: 15 residues. Germline values: CDR1 SGHRS, CDR2 YFSETQ. The V gene lost 3 bases and the J gene lost 2 bases, with 15 bases spanning the gap. The CDR3 DNA reads TGCGCCAGCAGCTCCGGGACTGATGGGACCTACGAGCAGTACTTC. As protein: CASSSGTDGTYEQYF.